A single sample gave rise to the 20 T cell receptor beta chains below, sequenced in a study of naive and memory T cell subsets (dated by TCRdb to between 2016 and 2019). Library preparation was by UMI-ligation and nested PCR. Reads for this sample came from an Illumina MiSeq. The beta constant-region primer consisted of an equimolar mixture of two oligonucleotides that together covered TRBC1 and TRBC2. The ligated cDNA went through four rounds of PCR with nested alpha and beta constant-region primers together with the SP2 primer. TCRdb trimmed the raw reads at Q25, called clones with MiXCR and kept productive beta chains. Identical CDR3 proteins give one entry, which carries the most common genes and DNA. This sample holds tens of thousands of distinct CDR3 sequences; 8% to 9.5% were observed only once. The ten largest make up 1.2% of the sample. The sequencing input was naive CD8+ T cells from blood. Per the publication, the cell subset or site label means: naive T cells, CD45RA high CD27+. The receptors originated from a human donor in good health.

This clonotype was recorded many times. The V call is TRBV29-1, the J call TRBJ1-1; D uncertain. Germline lookup yields CDR1 SQVTM and CDR2 ANQGSEA. Trimming cost V 4 bases and J 5 bases, with 5 bases left between them. The CDR3 consists of 10 residues. The CDR3 loop is CSVAETEAFF. In nucleotides, the CDR3 is TGCAGCGTTGCAGAGACTGAAGCTTTCTTT.

Points on this clonotype: Relative to the germline gene, one junction end is altered; a read error may explain this. The J gene is TRBJ1-5, the V gene TRBV29-1, with D possibly TRBD1 on 6 matching bases. The CDR3 has 13 amino acids. Germline values: CDR1 SQVTM, CDR2 ANQGSEA. Here the CDR3 DNA reads TGCGGCGTTGAAGGGGGAGACAATCAGCCCCAGCATTTT. This translates into CGVEGGDNQPQHF.

This chain joins TRBV7-6 and TRBJ2-7; either TRBD1 or TRBD2 may supply D (6 bases each). The V and J ends lost 1 base and 4 bases respectively, with 14 bases between them. The CDR3 spans 15 residues. The germline gives CDR1 SGHVS, CDR2 FNYEAQ. CDR3 DNA sequence: TGTGCCAGCAGCTTAGAACCGGAGGGGGGTTACGAGCAGTACTTC. Protein: CASSLEPEGGYEQYF.

The V and J genes are TRBV12-3 or TRBV12-4 and TRBJ2-7, with 8 bases that match TRBD2. The J segment lost 0 bases and the V segment lost 8 bases, leaving 6 bases of the junction unmatched. The CDR3 totals 14 residues. The CDR3 bases are TGTGCCAGCCTCGTTAGCGGGGTCTCCTACGAGCAGTACTTC. Translating gives CASLVSGVSYEQYF.

This clonotype was observed a handful of times. The chain uses TRBV20-1 and TRBJ1-2; unclear D gene. CDR3 length: 15 residues. V lost 0 bases and J 4 bases, leaving 15 bases between the germline ends. Germline loops: CDR1 DFQATT, CDR2 SNEGSKA (reference sequence). CDR3 protein: CSARDIGDSTYGYTF. The CDR3 nucleotides are TGCAGTGCTAGAGATATCGGGGATTCAACCTATGGCTACACCTTC.

This clonotype was seen more than once but under ten times. The rearrangement uses TRBV9 and TRBJ2-1; 14 bases fit TRBD2. The CDR3 extends over 16 amino acids. V dropped 3 bases and J dropped 3; count of bases not matched to a gene: 2. Looked up from germline, CDR1 is SGDLS and CDR2 is YYNGEE. The CDR3 loop is CASSGTSGRIYNEQFF. CDR3 in DNA: TGTGCCAGCAGCGGGACTAGCGGGAGGATCTACAATGAGCAGTTCTTC.

In regard to this clonotype: A read error may explain this, as a much larger clone is one base away. This sequence joins TRBV13 and TRBJ2-1, with a tentative D call TRBD2 (6 bases). The CDR3 extends over 15 amino acids. Per the germline V gene, CDR1 is PRHDT and CDR2 is FYEKMQ (reference sequence). This chain's CDR3 is CASYLAGNAHNKQFF. CDR3 nucleotides: TGTGCCAGCTACTTGGCGGGAAATGCCCACAATAAGCAGTTCTTC.

V and J are TRBV5-6 and TRBJ1-1, with 11 bases lining up with TRBD1. After removal of 4 bases from V and 1 base from J, the junction contained 3 bases not matched to a gene. CDR1 and CDR2 from the germline V gene are SGHDT and YYEEEE. The CDR3 is made up of 15 amino acids. The CDR3 spells CASSQDRGRNTEAFF. The CDR3 DNA reads TGTGCCAGCAGCCAGGACAGGGGGCGGAACACTGAAGCTTTCTTT.

In this sample, this clonotype turned up a few times. The J gene is TRBJ1-2, the V gene TRBV9; the D gene is possibly TRBD1 (6 bases). V lost 3 bases, J lost 4 bases, and 16 bases lay in between. This CDR3 contains 15 residues. The germline V gene has CDR1 SGDLS and CDR2 YYNGEE. CDR3 nucleotides: TGTGCCAGCAGCGCCGGAGGGGGGGGCTCCTATGGCTACACCTTC. It yields the protein CASSAGGGGSYGYTF.

The gene calls are TRBV9 and TRBJ2-3, with D perhaps TRBD1 (5 bases). Trimming cost V 4 bases and J 0 bases, with 12 bases left between them. The CDR3 runs 15 residues. Germline V gene sequence: CDR1 SGDLS, CDR2 YYNGEE. CDR3 amino acids: CASSLTRTSTDTQYF. Written as DNA, the CDR3 is TGTGCCAGCAGCCTCACCCGGACAAGCACAGATACGCAGTATTTT.

Regarding this clonotype: A clone one base away is much larger, so this may be a read error. The chain employs TRBV7-3 and TRBJ2-1; D remains ambiguous. CDR3 length: 13 amino acids. Deletions cut 4 bases from V and 5 bases from J, with 9 bases between. From germline, CDR1 is SGHTA and CDR2 FQGTGA. CDR3 sequence: CASSSPRDNEQFF. CDR3 DNA: TGTGCCAGCAGCTCCCCACGAGACAATGAGCAGTTCTTC.

This clonotype was picked up many times. J is TRBJ2-1 and V is TRBV29-1; TRBD2 agrees at 13 bases. The V gene end was trimmed by 6 bases and the J gene end by 0 bases; junction bases not matched to a gene: 5. The CDR3 has 16 amino acids. Germline assignment: CDR1 SQVTM and CDR2 ANQGSEA. Here the CDR3 reads CSVWTSGSPSYNEQFF. In DNA form, the CDR3 reads TGCAGCGTATGGACTAGCGGGAGTCCCTCCTACAATGAGCAGTTCTTC.

The gene calls are TRBV6-2 or TRBV6-3 and TRBJ2-5; tentative D call: TRBD2 (6 bases). CDR1 and CDR2 (germline): MNHEY, SVGEGT. Trimming pared 0 bases from V and 5 bases from J, leaving 19 bases between. The CDR3 length is 17 residues. CDR3 in DNA: TGTGCCAGCAGTTACTCTAATGGACGGAGGGCCGGGGAGACCCAGTACTTC. It yields the protein CASSYSNGRRAGETQYF.

The V call is TRBV14, the J call TRBJ2-1, with TRBD2 identical over 14 bases. The CDR3 is 19 residues long. With 0 bases clipped from V and 9 bases from J, the junction kept 13 bases outside the gene matches. Germline V gene data show CDR1 as SGHDN and CDR2 as FVKESK. The CDR3 region has the DNA TGTGCCAGCAGCCAAGATTTGGGACTAGCGGGAGAACCCTTTCGTGAGCAGTTCTTC. The encoded protein is CASSQDLGLAGEPFREQFF.

The rearrangement links TRBV9 to TRBJ1-2; a weak D match, TRBD1 (5 bases). This CDR3 has 13 amino acids. Germline V gene sequence: CDR1 SGDLS, CDR2 YYNGEE. Trimming shortened V by 8 bases and J by 6 bases, and 17 bases separated the two germline ends. CDR3 bases: TGTGCCAGTCGTCAGAAGTCAGGGAATGGCTACACCTTC. Translation: CASRQKSGNGYTF.

This clonotype was seen at least ten times. The V and J genes are TRBV7-6 and TRBJ2-2; 9 positions match TRBD1. The junction had 13 bases not matched to a gene; V was cut back by 10 bases and J by 7 bases. The length of the CDR3 is 15 residues. Looked up from germline, CDR1 is SGHVS and CDR2 is FNYEAQ. CDR3 region: CATLGGQGGIGELFF. The CDR3 coding sequence is TGTGCCACCCTGGGGGGACAGGGAGGTATCGGGGAGCTGTTTTTT.

In its sample, this clonotype was seen a few times. In nucleotides, the CDR3 is TGTGCCAGCAGCCCTTGGACTGATCCCCCGGATGAGCAGTTCTTC. Its protein product is CASSPWTDPPDEQFF. The rearrangement links TRBV11-2 to TRBJ2-1; a possible D gene is TRBD2 (5 bases). V was clipped by 5 bases and J by 8 bases, with 19 bases between them. Germline CDR1 and CDR2: SGHAT and FQNNGV. The CDR3 totals 15 residues.

This clonotype was observed a few times. The rearrangement joins TRBV7-9 to TRBJ2-7; TRBD1 is a possible D gene (6 bases). Per germline, CDR1 SEHNR and CDR2 FQNEAQ (reference sequence). Trimming removed 5 bases at V and 3 bases at J, with 14 bases between. The CDR3 runs 14 residues. The CDR3 loop reads CASSAEQGVYEQYF. The DNA for the CDR3 is TGTGCCAGCAGCGCAGAACAGGGAGTCTACGAGCAGTACTTC. Using reference TRBV7-9 and TRBJ2-7 for the parts outside the CDR3, the full variable domain is DTGVSQNPRHKITKRGQNVTFRCDPISEHNRLYWYRQTLGQGPEFLTYFQNEAQLEKSRLLSDRFSAERPKGSFSTLEIQRTEQGDSAMYLCASSAEQGVYEQYFGPGTRLTVT.

This clonotype occurred many times. This chain uses TRBV6-6 with TRBJ1-5, with D possibly TRBD1 on 5 matching bases. The CDR3 is 17 residues long. Looked up from germline, CDR1 is MNHNY and CDR2 is SVGAGI (reference sequence). V gave up 0 bases and J gave up 0 bases, with 12 bases separating them. The CDR3 DNA reads as TGTGCCAGCAGTTACTCGCCAGGGCCCTATAGCAATCAGCCCCAGCATTTT. Translation: CASSYSPGPYSNQPQHF.

There are a few counts of this clonotype. This chain joins TRBV10-3 and TRBJ2-5; D remains ambiguous. The V end was cut by 4 bases, the J end by 2 bases, with 5 bases between. Germline CDR1 and CDR2: ENHRY and SYGVKD. This CDR3 is built from 12 residues. DNA for the CDR3: TGTGCCATCAGTGGCGATCAAGAGACCCAGTACTTC. Amino acid sequence: CAISGDQETQYF.